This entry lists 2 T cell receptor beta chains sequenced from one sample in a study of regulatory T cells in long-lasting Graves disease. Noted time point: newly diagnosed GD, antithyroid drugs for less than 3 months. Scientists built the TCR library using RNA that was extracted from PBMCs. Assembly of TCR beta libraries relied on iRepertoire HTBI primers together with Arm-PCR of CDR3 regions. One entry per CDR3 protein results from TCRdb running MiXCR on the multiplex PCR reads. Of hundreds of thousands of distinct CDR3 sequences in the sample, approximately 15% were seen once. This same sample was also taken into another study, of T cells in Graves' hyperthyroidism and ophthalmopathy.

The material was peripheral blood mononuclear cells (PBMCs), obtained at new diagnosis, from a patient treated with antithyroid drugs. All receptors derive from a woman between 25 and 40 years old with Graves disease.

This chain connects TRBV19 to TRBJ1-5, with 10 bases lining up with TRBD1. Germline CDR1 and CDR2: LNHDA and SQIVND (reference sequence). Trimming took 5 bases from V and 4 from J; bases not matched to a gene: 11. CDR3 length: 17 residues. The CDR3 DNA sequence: TGTGCCAGTAGTTCTCAGGACAGGGGGAAGCCAAATCAGCCCCAGCATTTT. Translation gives CASSSQDRGKPNQPQHF.

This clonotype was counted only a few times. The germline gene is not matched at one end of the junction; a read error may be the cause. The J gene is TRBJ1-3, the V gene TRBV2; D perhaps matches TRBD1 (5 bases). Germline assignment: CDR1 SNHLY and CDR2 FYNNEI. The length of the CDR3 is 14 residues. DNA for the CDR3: TGTGCCAGCAGTAGGGGAAGCTCTGGAAACACCACATATTTT. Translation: CASSRGSSGNTTYF.